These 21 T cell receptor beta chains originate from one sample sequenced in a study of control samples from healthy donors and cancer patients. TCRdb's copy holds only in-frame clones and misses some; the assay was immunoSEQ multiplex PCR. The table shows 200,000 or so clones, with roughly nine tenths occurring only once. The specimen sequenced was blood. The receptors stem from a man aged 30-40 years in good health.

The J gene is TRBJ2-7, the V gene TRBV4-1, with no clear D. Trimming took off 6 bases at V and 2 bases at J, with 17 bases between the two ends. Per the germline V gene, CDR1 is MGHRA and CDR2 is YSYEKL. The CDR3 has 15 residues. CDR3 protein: CASSQITRNTYEQYF. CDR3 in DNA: TGCGCCAGCAGTCAAATTACGAGGAACACCTACGAGCAGTACTTC.

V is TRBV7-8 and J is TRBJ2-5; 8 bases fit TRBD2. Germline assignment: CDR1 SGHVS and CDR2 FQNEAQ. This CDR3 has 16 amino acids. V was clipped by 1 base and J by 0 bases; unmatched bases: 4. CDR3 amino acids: CASSLGRGGYQETQYF. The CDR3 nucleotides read TGTGCCAGCAGCTTAGGCCGGGGGGGCTACCAAGAGACCCAGTACTTC.

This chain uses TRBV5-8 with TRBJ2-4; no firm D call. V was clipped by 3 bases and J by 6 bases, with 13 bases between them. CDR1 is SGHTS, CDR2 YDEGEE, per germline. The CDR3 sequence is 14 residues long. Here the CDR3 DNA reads TGTGCCAGCAGCTCCAACCGGGCTCTAAACATTCAGTACTTC. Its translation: CASSSNRALNIQYF.

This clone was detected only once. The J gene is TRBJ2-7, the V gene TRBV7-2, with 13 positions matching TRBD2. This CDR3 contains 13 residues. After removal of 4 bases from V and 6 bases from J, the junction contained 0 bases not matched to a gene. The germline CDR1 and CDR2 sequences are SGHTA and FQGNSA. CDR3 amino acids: CASSWTSGGEQYF. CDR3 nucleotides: TGTGCCAGCAGCTGGACTAGCGGGGGCGAGCAGTACTTC.

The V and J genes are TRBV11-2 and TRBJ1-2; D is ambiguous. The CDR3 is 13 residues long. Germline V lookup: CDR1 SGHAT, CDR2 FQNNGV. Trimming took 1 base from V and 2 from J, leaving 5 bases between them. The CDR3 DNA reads TGTGCCAGCAGCTTAGGAGGAAACTATGGCTACACCTTC. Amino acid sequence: CASSLGGNYGYTF.

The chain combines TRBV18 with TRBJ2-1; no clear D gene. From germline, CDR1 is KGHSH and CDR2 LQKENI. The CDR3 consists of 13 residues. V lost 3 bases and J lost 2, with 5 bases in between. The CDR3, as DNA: TGTGCCAGCTCACCCGGCACCTACAATGAGCAGTTCTTC. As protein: CASSPGTYNEQFF.

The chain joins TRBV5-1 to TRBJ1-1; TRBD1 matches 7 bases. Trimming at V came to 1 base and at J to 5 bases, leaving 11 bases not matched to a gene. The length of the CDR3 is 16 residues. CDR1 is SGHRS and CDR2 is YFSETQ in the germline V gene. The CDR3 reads CASSLRAGGISTEAFF. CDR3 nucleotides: TGCGCCAGCAGCTTGCGGGCAGGGGGGATCTCGACTGAAGCTTTCTTT.

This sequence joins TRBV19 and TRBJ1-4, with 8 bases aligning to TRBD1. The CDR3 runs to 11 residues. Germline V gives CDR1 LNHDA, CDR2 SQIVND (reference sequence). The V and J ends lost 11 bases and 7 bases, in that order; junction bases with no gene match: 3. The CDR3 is CACGTGEKLFF. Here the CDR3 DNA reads TGTGCCTGTGGGACAGGTGAAAAACTGTTTTTT.

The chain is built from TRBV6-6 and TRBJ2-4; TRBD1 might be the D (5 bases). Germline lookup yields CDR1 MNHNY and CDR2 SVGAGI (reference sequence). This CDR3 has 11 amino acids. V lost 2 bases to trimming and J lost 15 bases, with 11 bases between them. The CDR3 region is CASSYDRTRYF. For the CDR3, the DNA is TGTGCCAGCAGTTACGACAGAACGAGGTACTTC.

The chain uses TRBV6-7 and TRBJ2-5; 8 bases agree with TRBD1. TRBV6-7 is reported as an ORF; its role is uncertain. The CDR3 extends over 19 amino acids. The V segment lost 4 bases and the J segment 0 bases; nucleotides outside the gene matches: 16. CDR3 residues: CASSSLSTGARSYQETQYF. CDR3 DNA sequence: TGTGCCAGCAGTTCCCTGTCGACAGGGGCGAGAAGTTACCAAGAGACCCAGTACTTC.

CDR3 amino acids: CASREWDTQYF. CDR3 in DNA: TGTGCCAGCAGGGAGTGGGATACGCAGTATTTT. V is TRBV12-3 or TRBV12-4 and J is TRBJ2-3; D remains unclear. The CDR3 length is 11 residues. Trimming removed 6 bases at V and 6 bases at J, with 7 bases between.

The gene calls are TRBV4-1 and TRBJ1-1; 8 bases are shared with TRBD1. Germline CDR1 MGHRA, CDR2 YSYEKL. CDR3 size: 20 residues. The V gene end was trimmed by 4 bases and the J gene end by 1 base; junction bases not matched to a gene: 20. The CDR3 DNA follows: TGCGCCAGCAGCCGGGTCCTTTATCGCGGACAGGGTAGGGGGAACACTGAAGCTTTCTTT. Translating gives CASSRVLYRGQGRGNTEAFF.

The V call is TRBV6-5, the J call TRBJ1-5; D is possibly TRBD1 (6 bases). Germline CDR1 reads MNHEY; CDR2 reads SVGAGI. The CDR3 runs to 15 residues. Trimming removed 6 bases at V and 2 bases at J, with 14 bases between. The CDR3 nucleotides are TGTGCCAGCAGATCCTCAGGGGCCGGCAATCAGCCCCAGCATTTT. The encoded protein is CASRSSGAGNQPQHF.

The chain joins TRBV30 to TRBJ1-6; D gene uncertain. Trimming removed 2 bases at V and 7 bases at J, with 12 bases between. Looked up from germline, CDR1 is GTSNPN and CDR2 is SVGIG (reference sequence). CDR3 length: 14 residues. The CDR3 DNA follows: TGTGCCTGGAGTTGGGCCCAGAGAAATTCACCCCTCCACTTT. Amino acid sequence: CAWSWAQRNSPLHF.

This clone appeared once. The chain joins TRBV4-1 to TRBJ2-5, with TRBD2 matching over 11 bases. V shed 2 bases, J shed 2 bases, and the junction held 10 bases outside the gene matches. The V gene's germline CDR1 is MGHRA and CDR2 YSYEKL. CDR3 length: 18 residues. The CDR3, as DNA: TGCGCCAGCAGCCAACGGGGTAGCGGGGGGGCGCGGCAAGAGACCCAGTACTTC. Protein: CASSQRGSGGARQETQYF.

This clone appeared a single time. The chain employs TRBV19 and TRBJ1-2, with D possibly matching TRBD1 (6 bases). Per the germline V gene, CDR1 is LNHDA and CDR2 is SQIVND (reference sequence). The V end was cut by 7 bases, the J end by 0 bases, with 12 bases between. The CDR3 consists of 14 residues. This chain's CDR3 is CASNWDTTNYGYTF. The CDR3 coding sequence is TGTGCCAGTAATTGGGACACCACTAACTATGGCTACACCTTC.

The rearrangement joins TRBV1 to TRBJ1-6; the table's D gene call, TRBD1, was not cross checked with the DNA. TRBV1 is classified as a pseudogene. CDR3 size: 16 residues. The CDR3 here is CTSSHPRGQRNSPLHF. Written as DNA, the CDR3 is TGCACCAGCAGCCACCCGAGGGGACAACGTAATTCACCCCTCCACTTT.

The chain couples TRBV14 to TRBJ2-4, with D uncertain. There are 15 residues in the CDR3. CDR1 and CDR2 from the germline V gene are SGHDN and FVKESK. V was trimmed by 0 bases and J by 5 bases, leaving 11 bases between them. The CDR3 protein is CASSQEAANQNIQYF. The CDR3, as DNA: TGTGCCAGCAGCCAAGAGGCGGCTAACCAAAACATTCAGTACTTC.

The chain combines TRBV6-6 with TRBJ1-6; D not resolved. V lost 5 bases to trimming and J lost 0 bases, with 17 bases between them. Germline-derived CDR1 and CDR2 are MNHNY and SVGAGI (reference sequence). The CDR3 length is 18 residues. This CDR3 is CASSPRLVRSSYNSPLHF. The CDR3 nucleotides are TGTGCCAGCAGTCCCCGACTCGTCCGGAGCTCCTATAATTCACCCCTCCACTTT.

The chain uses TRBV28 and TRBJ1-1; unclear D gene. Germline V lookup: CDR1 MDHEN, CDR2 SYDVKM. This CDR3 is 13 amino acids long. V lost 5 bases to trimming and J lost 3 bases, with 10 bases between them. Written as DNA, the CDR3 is TGTGCCAGCAGTCCTCATACAGACACTGAAGCTTTCTTT. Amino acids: CASSPHTDTEAFF. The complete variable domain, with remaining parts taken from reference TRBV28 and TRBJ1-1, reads DVKVTQSSRYLVKRTGEKVFLECVQDMDHENMFWYRQDPGLGLRLIYFSYDVKMKEKGDIPEGYSVSREKKERFSLILESASTNQTSMYLCASSPHTDTEAFFGQGTRLTVV.

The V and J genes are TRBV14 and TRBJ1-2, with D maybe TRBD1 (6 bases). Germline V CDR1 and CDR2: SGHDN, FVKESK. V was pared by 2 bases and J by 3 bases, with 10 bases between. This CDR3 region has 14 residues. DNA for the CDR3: TGTGCCAGCAGCCAACGCCACAGGGACTATGGCTACACCTTC. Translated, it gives CASSQRHRDYGYTF.